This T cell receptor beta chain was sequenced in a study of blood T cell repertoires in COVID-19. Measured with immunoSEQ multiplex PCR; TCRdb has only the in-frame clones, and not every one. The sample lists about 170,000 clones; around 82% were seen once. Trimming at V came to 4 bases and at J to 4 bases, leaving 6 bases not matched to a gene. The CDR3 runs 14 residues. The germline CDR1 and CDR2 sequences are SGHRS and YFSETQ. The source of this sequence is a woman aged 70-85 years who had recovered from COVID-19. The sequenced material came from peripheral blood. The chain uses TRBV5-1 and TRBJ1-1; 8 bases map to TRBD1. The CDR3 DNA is TGCGCCAGCAGCCCCCGGACAGGGAGCACTGAAGCTTTCTTT. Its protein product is CASSPRTGSTEAFF.